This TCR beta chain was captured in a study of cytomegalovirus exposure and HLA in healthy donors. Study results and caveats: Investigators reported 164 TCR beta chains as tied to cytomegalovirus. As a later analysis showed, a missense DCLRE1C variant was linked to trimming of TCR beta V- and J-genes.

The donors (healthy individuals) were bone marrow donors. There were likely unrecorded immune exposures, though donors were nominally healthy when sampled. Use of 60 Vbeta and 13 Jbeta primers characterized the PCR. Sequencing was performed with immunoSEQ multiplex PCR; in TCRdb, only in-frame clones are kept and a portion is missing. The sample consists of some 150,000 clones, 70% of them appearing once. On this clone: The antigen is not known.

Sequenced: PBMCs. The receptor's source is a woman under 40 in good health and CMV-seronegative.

In nucleotides, the CDR3 is TGTGCCAGCAGCTTGGCCACTAGCGGGGTCTATTGGTATTTT. Residues: CASSLATSGVYWYF. The V and J genes are TRBV5-6 and TRBJ2-3; 10 bases line up with TRBD2. J gave up 14 bases and V 0 bases, and 9 bases lay outside the gene matches. The CDR3 is made up of 14 amino acids. Germline CDR1 reads SGHDT; CDR2 reads YYEEEE.